This T cell receptor (beta chain) is drawn from a study of blood T cell repertoires in COVID-19. This CDR3 has 14 residues. After removal of 8 bases from V and 2 bases from J, the junction contained 6 bases not matched to a gene. CDR1 and CDR2 from the germline V gene are KGHSH and LQKENI. In the original processing: By means of reference gene primer amplification, nucleated cell counts were estimated. The assay was immunoSEQ multiplex PCR, and TCRdb's table has in-frame clones only and misses some. V and J calls and clone size follow that table, whereas D and trimming were derived from the DNA. The data contain about 76,000 clones, roughly 86% of them singletons. This clone was counted once.

The TCR originated in a human donor in a cohort sampled during active COVID-19. This chain joins TRBV18 and TRBJ2-3; 8 bases fit TRBD1. Sequenced material: peripheral blood. The CDR3 bases are TGTGCCAGCCGGGACAGGCTGGACACAGATACGCAGTATTTT. Translation: CASRDRLDTDTQYF.